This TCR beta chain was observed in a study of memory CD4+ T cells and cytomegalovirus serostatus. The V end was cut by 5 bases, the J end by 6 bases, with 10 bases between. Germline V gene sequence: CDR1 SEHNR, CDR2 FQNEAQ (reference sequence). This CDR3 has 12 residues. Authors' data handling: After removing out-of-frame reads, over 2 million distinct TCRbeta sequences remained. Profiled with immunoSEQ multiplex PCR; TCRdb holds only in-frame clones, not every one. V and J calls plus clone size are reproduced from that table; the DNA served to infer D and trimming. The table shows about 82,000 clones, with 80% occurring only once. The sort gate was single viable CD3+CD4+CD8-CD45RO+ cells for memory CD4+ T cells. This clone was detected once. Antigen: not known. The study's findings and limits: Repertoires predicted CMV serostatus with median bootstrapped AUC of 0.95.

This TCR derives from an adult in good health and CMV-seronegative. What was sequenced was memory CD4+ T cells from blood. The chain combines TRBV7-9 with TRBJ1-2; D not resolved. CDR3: CASSPGLNGYTF. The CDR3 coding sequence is TGTGCCAGCAGCCCCGGACTGAATGGCTACACCTTC.